This record looks at one TCR beta chain sequence and its context. Its specificity is not known. This sample stems from a study of cytomegalovirus exposure and HLA in healthy donors. Study results and limitations: Overall, some 160 TCR beta chains were annotated as cytomegalovirus-associated.

The PCR had 60 Vbeta and 13 Jbeta primers. The repertoire was sequenced with immunoSEQ multiplex PCR; TCRdb's copy has only in-frame clones and lacks some. Found here are about 31,000 clones, approximately 87% of them singletons; the top ten hold 2.7%. CDR1 and CDR2 (germline): SGHRS, YFSETQ. This CDR3 is built from 13 residues. V was shortened by 2 bases and J by 2 bases, with 7 bases between the two germline ends. The source material was PBMCs. This sequence joins TRBV5-1 and TRBJ1-2, with D unclear. The sequence was collected from a boy aged 5-17 years in good health and CMV-seronegative. CDR3 sequence reads: CASSLNINYGYTF. The DNA of the CDR3 is TGCGCCAGCAGCTTAAACATCAACTATGGCTACACCTTC.